A single sample is the source of the 10 T cell receptor beta chains below, sequenced in a study of T cell repertoires in cytomegalovirus infection (dated by TCRdb to between 2017 and 2020). The instrument given in TCRdb is Illumina HiSeq 1500. TCRdb cleaned the public reads at Q25 with fastp, built clones with MiXCR and kept in-frame beta chains. Under each unique CDR3 protein, matching rows form one entry showing the most common genes and DNA. A total of approximately 390,000 distinct CDR3 sequences appear in this sample, about 35% of them only once. The ten largest make up approximately 15% of the sample. Reading the label with the study, this specimen's treatment or condition is: in vitro stimulation with specific CMV peptide epitopes to enrich CMV-specific T cells. These receptors are not linked to any known antigen. The sequences come from cultured PBMCs, collected from culture after CMV antigen stimulation. These receptors were taken from a human donor in good health (CMV status not recorded). Some clones in this sample may be carry-over from other donors' samples.

The chain is built from TRBV28 and TRBJ2-1; D perhaps matches TRBD1 (5 bases). The CDR3 has 16 amino acids. V gave up 3 bases and J gave up 14 bases, with 26 bases separating them. The germline CDR1 and CDR2 sequences are MDHEN and SYDVKM. As DNA, the CDR3 is TGTGCCAGCAGTTTTGAGAGCCCTGAGGAAGGGGTTAGTAAGTTCTTC. Amino acid sequence: CASSFESPEEGVSKFF.

This clonotype was detected many times. This rearrangement joins TRBV12-3 or TRBV12-4 to TRBJ1-1; D call uncertain. The CDR3 has 14 amino acids. The V end was cut by 1 base, the J end by 0 bases, with 6 bases between. CDR3 protein: CASSLVGLNTEAFF. CDR3 DNA: TGTGCCAGCAGTTTAGTAGGTTTGAACACTGAAGCTTTCTTT.

This clonotype was detected many times. This chain links TRBV7-2 with TRBJ2-1; 8 nucleotides match TRBD1. CDR1 and CDR2 (germline): SGHTA, FQGNSA. The CDR3 spans 17 residues. Losses at the gene ends were 5 bases for V and 6 bases for J; bases not matched to a gene: 15. In DNA form, the CDR3 reads TGTGCCAGCAGCCTAACCCAGGGACAGGACCTTCGCAATGAGCAGTTCTTC. Its translation is CASSLTQGQDLRNEQFF.

The genes are TRBV28 and TRBJ2-1; 10 bases line up with TRBD1. The CDR3 runs to 17 residues. Looked up from germline, CDR1 is MDHEN and CDR2 is SYDVKM. The V segment lost 6 bases and the J segment 1 base; nucleotides outside the gene matches: 9. The CDR3 region has the DNA TGTGCCAGCAGCCCTCCCTCGGGACAGGGGTCCTACAATGAGCAGTTCTTC. This translates into CASSPPSGQGSYNEQFF.

The chain recombines TRBV12-3 or TRBV12-4 with TRBJ2-2; TRBD1 matches at 8 bases. With V trimmed by 2 bases and J by 6 bases, 8 bases remained unmatched. The CDR3 is 16 residues long. The CDR3 here is CASSLQQGGLAGELFF. The CDR3 DNA sequence: TGTGCCAGCAGTTTACAACAGGGGGGTCTCGCCGGGGAGCTGTTTTTT.

This clonotype has at least ten counts. The chain couples TRBV7-2 to TRBJ1-2; no definite D call. The V and J ends lost 5 bases and 2 bases respectively, with 12 bases between them. The CDR3 extends over 14 amino acids. The V gene's germline CDR1 is SGHTA and CDR2 FQGNSA. CDR3 bases: TGTGCCAGCAGCCGGACGGCAGCCAACTATGGCTACACCTTC. This encodes CASSRTAANYGYTF.

The chain carries TRBV7-9 and TRBJ1-1; D unclear. V was shortened by 2 bases and J by 5 bases, with 9 bases between the two germline ends. This CDR3 spans 13 amino acids. The germline V gene has CDR1 SEHNR and CDR2 FQNEAQ (reference sequence). For the CDR3, the DNA is TGTGCCAGCAGCTTACATGAAGGGACTGAAGCTTTCTTT. The encoded protein is CASSLHEGTEAFF.

This clonotype has more than one count but fewer than ten. The chain carries TRBV7-6 and TRBJ1-5, with D unresolved. CDR1 and CDR2 from the germline V gene are SGHVS and FNYEAQ. The ends were cut back, 4 bases at V and 11 bases at J, with 9 bases in the middle. The CDR3 has 11 amino acids. CDR3 in amino acids: CASSSGEAQHF. CDR3 nucleotides: TGTGCCAGCAGCTCCGGAGAGGCCCAGCATTTT.

The V gene is TRBV28, the J gene TRBJ1-6; a possible D gene is TRBD1 (5 bases). The CDR3 is made up of 15 amino acids. The germline CDR1 and CDR2 sequences are MDHEN and SYDVKM. Trimming removed 5 bases at V and 5 bases at J, with 13 bases between. The CDR3: CASSLRQSNNSPLHF. CDR3 nucleotides: TGTGCCAGCAGTCTAAGACAGTCTAATAATTCACCCCTCCACTTT.

This clonotype appeared once. This chain connects TRBV28 to TRBJ1-2, with 8 bases that match TRBD1. The CDR3 has 13 amino acids. Germline CDR1 MDHEN, CDR2 SYDVKM. V gave up 10 bases and J gave up 4 bases; unmatched junction bases: 8. The CDR3 DNA is TGTGCCACCTCCGGGACAGGAGTCTATGGCTACACCTTC. Translating gives CATSGTGVYGYTF.